This TCR beta chain stems from a study of OX40 agonist ivuxolimab in advanced cancers. About the investigation overall: Ivuxolimab was a fully human IgG2 agonistic monoclonal antibody targeting the costimulatory receptor OX40 (CD134). Intravenous ivuxolimab was administered to patients every 2 weeks at six dose levels: 0.01, 0.1, 0.3, 1.5, 3 and 10 mg/kg. Of the 50 or so patients in dose escalation, about 20 had hepatocellular carcinoma, some 15 had melanoma, 9 had renal cell carcinoma and 9 had head and neck cancer. In the dose-escalation cohort, 70% to 85% of patients were male, and the mean age was 60 years with a range of roughly 20 to 80. Prior anti-PD-1, anti-PD-L1 or anti-CTLA-4 therapy was permitted, and checkpoint inhibitors had been received by less than 45% of dose-escalation patients. Three dose-escalation patients achieved partial responses, one with hepatocellular carcinoma and two with cutaneous melanoma. Peripheral TCRbeta sequencing aimed to test whether ivuxolimab altered TCR sequence diversity and caused clonal T-cell expansion. The paper covers the monotherapy dose-escalation part of the phase I ivuxolimab trial, which included N ≈ 50 patients. Summary of the overall study and its limitations: In partial responders in the 0.1-3.0 mg/kg groups, normalized peripheral clonal expansion was found to be among the lowest, especially among CD8+ T cells. On average, CD8+ T cells showed more expanded clones than CD4+ T cells after ivuxolimab. Low levels of normalized T-cell clonal expansion were also seen in some patients who did not respond. Clonal expansion of both CD4+ and CD8+ blood T cells was observed from baseline to week 6 at doses 0.1 to 3.0 mg/kg. The antigen specificity of the peripheral T cells that underwent clonal expansion was not determined.

For sequencing of the TCRbeta CDR3 region, genomic DNA was extracted from the sorted cells. The immunoSEQ Assay was used to sequence the TCRbeta CDR3 regions. Not all clones reach the TCRdb copy of this immuneACCESS table, which keeps in-frame sequences only. Checked studies attribute under half of the gap to unresolved V genes and leave the rest unexplained. Within this sample are some 34,000 clones, with 88% of them counted one time only. Of the sample, roughly 13% falls within the top ten clones. Patients with autoimmune disease history or receiving systemic immunosuppression were excluded from the trial. Peripheral blood for TCR sequencing was drawn from every dose cohort at baseline, at cycle 4 day 1 and at cycle 7 day 1. Samples were obtained from an open-label, multicenter, first-in-human phase I dose-escalation trial of ivuxolimab. Adults with locally advanced or metastatic head and neck squamous cell, hepatocellular, melanoma or renal cell carcinoma were enrolled in the trial. Before TCR sequencing, CD4+ and CD8+ T cells were separately sorted from peripheral blood.

A note on this clone: No antigen is known for it. Base qualities are not provided; no much larger clone lies one nucleotide away. This sample includes further DNA sequences coding for the same CDR3.

The TCR comes from an adult with an advanced solid tumor such as melanoma, head and neck, liver or kidney cancer. The sample here was CD4+ or CD8+ T cells sorted from blood, taken in a trial of the OX40 agonist ivuxolimab.

CDR3 reads: CAISEGGGYEQYF. The nucleotide sequence reads as follows: TGTGCCATCAGTGAAGGGGGAGGCTACGAGCAGTACTTC. The chain couples TRBV10-3 to TRBJ2-7; the D element might be TRBD1 or TRBD2, as each aligns at 6 bases. The germline V gene yields ENHRY for CDR1 and SYGVKD for CDR2. Trimming removed 3 bases from V and 3 bases from J, leaving 9 bases between the germline ends. Reading from cysteine to phenylalanine, the CDR3 counts 13 amino acids. Of all the DNA, just the CDR3 is kept, 39 bases in frame from base 1.